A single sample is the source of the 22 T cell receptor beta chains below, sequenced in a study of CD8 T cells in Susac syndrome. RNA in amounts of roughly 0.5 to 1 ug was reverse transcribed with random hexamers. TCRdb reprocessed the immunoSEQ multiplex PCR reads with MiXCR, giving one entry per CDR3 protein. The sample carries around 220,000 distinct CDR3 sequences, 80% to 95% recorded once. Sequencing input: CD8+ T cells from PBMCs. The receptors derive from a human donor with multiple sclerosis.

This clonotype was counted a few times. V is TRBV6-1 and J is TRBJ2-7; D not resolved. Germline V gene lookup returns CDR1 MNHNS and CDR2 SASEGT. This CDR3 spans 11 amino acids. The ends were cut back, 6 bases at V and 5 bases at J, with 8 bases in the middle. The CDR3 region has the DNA TGTGCCAGCAGCCCTCTGGACGAGCAGTACTTC. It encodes CASSPLDEQYF.

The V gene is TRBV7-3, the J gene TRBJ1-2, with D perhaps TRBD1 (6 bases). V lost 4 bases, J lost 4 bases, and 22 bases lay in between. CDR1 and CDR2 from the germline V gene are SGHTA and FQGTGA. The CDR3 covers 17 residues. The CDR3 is CASSSPTPPRGGYGYTF. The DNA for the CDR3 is TGTGCCAGCAGCTCCCCGACCCCTCCCAGGGGAGGCTATGGCTACACCTTC.

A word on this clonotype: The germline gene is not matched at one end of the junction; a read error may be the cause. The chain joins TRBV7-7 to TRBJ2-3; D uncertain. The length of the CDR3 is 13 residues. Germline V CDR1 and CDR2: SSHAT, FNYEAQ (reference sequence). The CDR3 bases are TGTGCTAGCAGCTTCTCCAGCACAGATACGCAGTATTTT. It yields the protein CASSFSSTDTQYF.

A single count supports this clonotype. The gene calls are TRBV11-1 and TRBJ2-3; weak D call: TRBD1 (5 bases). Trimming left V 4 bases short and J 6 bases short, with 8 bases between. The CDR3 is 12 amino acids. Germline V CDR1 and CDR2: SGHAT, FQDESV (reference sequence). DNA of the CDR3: TGTGCCAGCAGCTCAGGGTTGGATACGCAGTATTTT. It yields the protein CASSSGLDTQYF.

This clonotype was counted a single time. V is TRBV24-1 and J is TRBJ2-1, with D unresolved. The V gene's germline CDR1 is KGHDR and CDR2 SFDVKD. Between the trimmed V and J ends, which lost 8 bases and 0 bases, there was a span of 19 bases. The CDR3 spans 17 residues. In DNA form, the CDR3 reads TGTGCCACCAAAACCCTTCCCGGCCGCAGCTCCTACAATGAGCAGTTCTTC. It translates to CATKTLPGRSSYNEQFF.

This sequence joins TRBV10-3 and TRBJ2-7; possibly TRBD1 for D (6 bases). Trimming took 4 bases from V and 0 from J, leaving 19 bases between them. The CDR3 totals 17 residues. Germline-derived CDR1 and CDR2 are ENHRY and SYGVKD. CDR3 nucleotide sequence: TGTGCCATCAGTGCCCGATCGGACAGTCCCAGCTCCTACGAGCAGTACTTC. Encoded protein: CAISARSDSPSSYEQYF.

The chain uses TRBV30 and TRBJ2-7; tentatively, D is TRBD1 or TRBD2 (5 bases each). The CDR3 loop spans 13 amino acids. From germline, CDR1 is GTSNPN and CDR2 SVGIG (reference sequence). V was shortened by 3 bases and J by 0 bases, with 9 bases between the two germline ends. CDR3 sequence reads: CAWSGAPSYEQYF. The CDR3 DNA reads TGTGCCTGGAGCGGGGCGCCCTCCTACGAGCAGTACTTC.

The chain's CDR3 is CASSEAGSADTQYF. CDR3 sequence (DNA): TGTGCCAGCAGTGAGGCAGGGAGCGCAGATACGCAGTATTTT. The chain joins TRBV6-4 to TRBJ2-3; D might be TRBD1 or TRBD2, each matching 5 bases. The CDR3 sequence is 14 residues long. V lost 3 bases and J 4 bases, leaving 11 bases between the germline ends. The germline CDR1 and CDR2 sequences are MRHNA and SNTAGT.

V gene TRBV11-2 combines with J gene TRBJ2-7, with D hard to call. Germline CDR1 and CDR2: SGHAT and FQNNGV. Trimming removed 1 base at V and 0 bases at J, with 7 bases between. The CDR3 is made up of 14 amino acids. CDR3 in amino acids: CASSLVSSSYEQYF. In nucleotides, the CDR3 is TGTGCCAGCAGCTTAGTTTCCAGCTCCTACGAGCAGTACTTC.

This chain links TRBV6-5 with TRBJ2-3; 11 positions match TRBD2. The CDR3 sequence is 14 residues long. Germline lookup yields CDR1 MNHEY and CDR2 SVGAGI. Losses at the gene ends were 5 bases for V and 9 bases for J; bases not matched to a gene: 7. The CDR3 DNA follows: TGTGCCAGCAGTCCCTTCGGGACTAGCGGCACGCAGTATTTT. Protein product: CASSPFGTSGTQYF.

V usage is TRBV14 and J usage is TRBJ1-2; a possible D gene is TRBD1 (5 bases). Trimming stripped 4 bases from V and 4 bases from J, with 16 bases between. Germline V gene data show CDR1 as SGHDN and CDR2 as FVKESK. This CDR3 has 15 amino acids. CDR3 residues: CASSRRGFESYGYTF. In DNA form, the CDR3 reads TGTGCCAGCAGCCGACGGGGGTTCGAGTCCTATGGCTACACCTTC.

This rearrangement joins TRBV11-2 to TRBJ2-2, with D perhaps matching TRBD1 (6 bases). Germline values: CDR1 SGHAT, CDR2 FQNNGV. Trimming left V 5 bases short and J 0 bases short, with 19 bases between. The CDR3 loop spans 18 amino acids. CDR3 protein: CASSTGTLTLTNTGELFF. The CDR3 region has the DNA TGTGCCAGCAGCACCGGGACACTAACCCTTACGAACACCGGGGAGCTGTTTTTT.

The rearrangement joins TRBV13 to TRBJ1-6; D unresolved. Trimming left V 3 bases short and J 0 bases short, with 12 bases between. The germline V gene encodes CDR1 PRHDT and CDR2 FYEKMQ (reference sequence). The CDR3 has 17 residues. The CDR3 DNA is TGTGCCAGCAGCTTTGGGATCGGAGGCTCCTATAATTCACCCCTCCACTTT. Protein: CASSFGIGGSYNSPLHF.

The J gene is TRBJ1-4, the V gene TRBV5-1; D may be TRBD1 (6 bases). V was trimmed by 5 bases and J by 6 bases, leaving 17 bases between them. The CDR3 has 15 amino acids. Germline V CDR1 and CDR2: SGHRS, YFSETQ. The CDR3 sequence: CASRSFGTSDEKLFF. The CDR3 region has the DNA TGCGCCAGCAGGAGCTTCGGGACATCTGATGAAAAACTGTTTTTT.

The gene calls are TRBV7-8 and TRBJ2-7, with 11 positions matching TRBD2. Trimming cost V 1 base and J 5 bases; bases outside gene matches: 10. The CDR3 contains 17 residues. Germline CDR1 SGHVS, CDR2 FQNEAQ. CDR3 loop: CASSLEDSGGAIHEQYF. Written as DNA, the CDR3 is TGTGCCAGCAGCTTAGAAGATAGCGGGGGGGCGATCCACGAGCAGTACTTC.

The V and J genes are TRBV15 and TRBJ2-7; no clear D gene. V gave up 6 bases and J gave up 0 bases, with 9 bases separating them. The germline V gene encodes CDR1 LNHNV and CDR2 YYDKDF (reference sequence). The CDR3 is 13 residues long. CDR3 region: CATRGIHSYEQYF. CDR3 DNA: TGTGCCACCAGGGGCATCCACTCCTACGAGCAGTACTTC.

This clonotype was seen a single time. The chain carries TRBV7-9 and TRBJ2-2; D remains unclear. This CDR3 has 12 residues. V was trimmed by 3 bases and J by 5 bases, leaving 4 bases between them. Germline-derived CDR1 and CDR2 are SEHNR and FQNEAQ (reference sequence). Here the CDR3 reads CASSLWTGELFF. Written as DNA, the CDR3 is TGTGCCAGCAGCTTGTGGACCGGGGAGCTGTTTTTT.

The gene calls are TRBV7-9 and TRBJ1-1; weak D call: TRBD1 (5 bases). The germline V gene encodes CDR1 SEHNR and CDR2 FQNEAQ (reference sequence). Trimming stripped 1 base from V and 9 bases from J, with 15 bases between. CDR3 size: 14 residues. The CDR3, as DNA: TGTGCCAGCAGCTTAGTAAACGATCTGGGACAAGCTTTCTTT. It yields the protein CASSLVNDLGQAFF. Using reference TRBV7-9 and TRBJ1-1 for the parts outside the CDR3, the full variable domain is DTGVSQNPRHKITKRGQNVTFRCDPISEHNRLYWYRQTLGQGPEFLTYFQNEAQLEKSRLLSDRFSAERPKGSFSTLEIQRTEQGDSAMYLCASSLVNDLGQAFFGQGTRLTVV.

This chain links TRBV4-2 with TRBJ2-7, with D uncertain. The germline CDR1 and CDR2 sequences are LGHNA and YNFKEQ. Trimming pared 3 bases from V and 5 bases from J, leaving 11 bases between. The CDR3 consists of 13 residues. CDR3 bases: TGTGCCAGCAGCCACCTCAATCTCCACGAGCAGTACTTC. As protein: CASSHLNLHEQYF.

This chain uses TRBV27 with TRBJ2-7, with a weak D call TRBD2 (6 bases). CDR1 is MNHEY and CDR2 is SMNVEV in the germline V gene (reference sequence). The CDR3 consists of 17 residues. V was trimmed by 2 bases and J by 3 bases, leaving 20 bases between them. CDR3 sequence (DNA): TGTGCCAGCAGTTTAAGGTCGGGAGTGGGCGGTTTCTACGAGCAGTACTTC. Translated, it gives CASSLRSGVGGFYEQYF.

The chain's CDR3 is CATSSLAGGAYEQYF. The CDR3 bases are TGTGCCACCAGCAGCCTAGCGGGGGGGGCCTACGAGCAGTACTTC. The V and J genes are TRBV15 and TRBJ2-7; 12 positions agree with TRBD2. The CDR3 runs to 15 residues. The V gene end was trimmed by 3 bases and the J gene end by 2 bases; junction bases not matched to a gene: 2. Germline assignment: CDR1 LNHNV and CDR2 YYDKDF (reference sequence).

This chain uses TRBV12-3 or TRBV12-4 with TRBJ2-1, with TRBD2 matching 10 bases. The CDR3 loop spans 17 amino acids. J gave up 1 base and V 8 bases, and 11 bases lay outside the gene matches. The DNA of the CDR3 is TGTGCCAGCCCCGGCCCTAGCGGGAGTGATTCCTACAATGAGCAGTTCTTC. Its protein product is CASPGPSGSDSYNEQFF.